A single sample gave rise to the 13 T cell receptor beta chains below, sequenced in a study of cytomegalovirus exposure and HLA in healthy donors. The PCR contained 60 Vbeta and 13 Jbeta primers. Measured with immunoSEQ multiplex PCR; TCRdb has only the in-frame clones, and not every one. The sample holds around 130,000 clones, around 78% seen once. The sample comprised PBMCs. These receptors all stem from a woman aged 50 to 65 in good health and CMV-seronegative.

This clone was counted between two and nine times. The chain recombines TRBV4-2 with TRBJ2-3; D ambiguous. CDR3 length: 14 amino acids. Looked up from germline, CDR1 is LGHNA and CDR2 is YNFKEQ. Trimming removed 0 bases from V and 2 bases from J, with 6 bases in between. CDR3 DNA: TGTGCCAGCAGCCAAGAGACACTCACAGATACGCAGTATTTT. Translating gives CASSQETLTDTQYF.

The chain is built from TRBV4-2 and TRBJ2-3, with TRBD2 matching over 8 bases. The CDR3 extends over 16 amino acids. V trimming: 3 bases; J trimming: 6 bases; junction bases outside the gene matches: 11. Germline V lookup: CDR1 LGHNA, CDR2 YNFKEQ. The CDR3 loop reads CASSQRTSGPGDTQYF. In DNA form, the CDR3 reads TGTGCCAGCAGCCAGAGAACTAGCGGCCCAGGGGATACGCAGTATTTT.

The chain carries TRBV28 and TRBJ2-2, with 10 bases that match TRBD2. Germline V lookup: CDR1 MDHEN, CDR2 SYDVKM. This CDR3 has 17 residues. The J segment lost 5 bases and the V segment lost 6 bases, leaving 12 bases of the junction unmatched. CDR3 sequence reads: CASRDWVAGGLTGELFF. The CDR3 DNA is TGTGCCAGCAGGGATTGGGTAGCGGGAGGTTTAACCGGGGAGCTGTTTTTT.

The chain links TRBV5-1 to TRBJ2-3; D may be TRBD2 (6 bases). Trimming took off 4 bases at V and 6 bases at J, with 15 bases between the two ends. The germline V gene has CDR1 SGHRS and CDR2 YFSETQ. The CDR3 loop spans 14 amino acids. The CDR3 spells CASSLTSTVDTQYF. The CDR3 DNA follows: TGCGCCAGCAGCCTCACTAGCACCGTTGATACGCAGTATTTT.

The genes are TRBV6-5 and TRBJ2-7; D is possibly TRBD1 (6 bases). Germline V gene lookup returns CDR1 MNHEY and CDR2 SVGAGI. This CDR3 is built from 14 residues. V lost 6 bases to trimming and J lost 0 bases, with 12 bases between them. The DNA of the CDR3 is TGTGCCAGCAGACCCGGGACAAACTCCTACGAGCAGTACTTC. It yields the protein CASRPGTNSYEQYF.

The chain is built from TRBV29-1 and TRBJ2-2; D is unclear. V lost 5 bases to trimming and J lost 1 base, with 14 bases between them. The germline gives CDR1 SQVTM, CDR2 ANQGSEA. The CDR3 runs to 15 residues. In nucleotides, the CDR3 is TGCAGCGTTTTAGGAACGAGACAGAACACCGGGGAGCTGTTTTTT. It is translated as CSVLGTRQNTGELFF.

This clone appeared a few times. The chain is built from TRBV6-5 and TRBJ2-1, with D perhaps matching TRBD2 (5 bases). This CDR3 spans 15 amino acids. V was clipped by 8 bases and J by 0 bases, with 14 bases between them. Germline V lookup: CDR1 MNHEY, CDR2 SVGAGI. CDR3 coding DNA: TGTGCCAGCGGAAAAGACTACTCCTCCTACAATGAGCAGTTCTTC. Translating it yields CASGKDYSSYNEQFF.

This rearrangement joins TRBV28 to TRBJ2-5; 7 nucleotides match TRBD1. Germline V gene sequence: CDR1 MDHEN, CDR2 SYDVKM. This CDR3 region has 15 residues. The V and J ends lost 4 bases and 0 bases, in that order; junction bases with no gene match: 5. The DNA of the CDR3 is TGTGCCAGCAGTTCCGGGACAGAATACCAAGAGACCCAGTACTTC. This codes for CASSSGTEYQETQYF.

The rearrangement uses TRBV7-6 and TRBJ2-7; D remains ambiguous. V was pared by 4 bases and J by 5 bases, with 9 bases between. The germline CDR1 and CDR2 sequences are SGHVS and FNYEAQ. The CDR3 covers 12 residues. Here the CDR3 DNA reads TGTGCCAGCAGCTCGCTAGGAGACGAGCAGTACTTC. Protein: CASSSLGDEQYF.

The chain links TRBV6-1 to TRBJ2-7, with TRBD2 matching over 7 bases. This CDR3 region has 15 residues. The J segment lost 12 bases and the V segment lost 0 bases, leaving 14 bases of the junction unmatched. Germline CDR1 reads MNHNS; CDR2 reads SASEGT. The CDR3 is CASSEALGRERVRYF. The CDR3 nucleotides read TGTGCCAGCAGTGAAGCTTTGGGGCGGGAGAGGGTGAGGTACTTC.

The J gene is TRBJ1-5, the V gene TRBV7-2; D uncertain. V lost 2 bases to trimming and J lost 0 bases, with 5 bases between them. Germline V gives CDR1 SGHTA, CDR2 FQGNSA. The CDR3 loop spans 14 amino acids. The CDR3 nucleotides read TGTGCCAGCAGCTTAACGGTTAGCAATCAGCCCCAGCATTTT. Translated: CASSLTVSNQPQHF.

The chain couples TRBV30 to TRBJ2-1; maybe TRBD2 (6 bases). Trimming removed 3 bases at V and 8 bases at J, with 20 bases between. CDR3 length equals 15 residues. Germline CDR1 and CDR2: GTSNPN and SVGIG (reference sequence). The CDR3 bases are TGTGCCTGGAGCCCCTCGGGCGGGGCCAGGGATGAGCAGTTCTTC. Translated, it gives CAWSPSGGARDEQFF. Full variable domain (outside the CDR3, taken from reference TRBV30 and TRBJ2-1): SQTIHQWPATLVQPVGSPLSLECTVEGTSNPNLYWYRQAAGRGLQLLFYSVGIGQISSEVPQNLSASRPQDRQFILSSKKLLLSDSGFYLCAWSPSGGARDEQFFGPGTRLTVL.

About this clone: The junction departs from the called germline gene at one end, perhaps through a read error. The chain carries TRBV15 and TRBJ1-5; D perhaps matches TRBD1 (5 bases). This CDR3 region has 14 residues. CDR1 is LNHNV and CDR2 is YYDKDF in the germline V gene (reference sequence). The DNA for the CDR3 is TGTGCCACCAGCCGAGAGGTCGGGGGTCAGCCCCAGAATTTT. This codes for CATSREVGGQPQNF.